The entry below gives a single T cell receptor (beta chain) sequence along with its context. Germline-derived CDR1 and CDR2 are LGHDT and YNNKEL (reference sequence). V was clipped by 0 bases and J by 7 bases, with 12 bases between them. The CDR3 has 15 residues. This sample was included in a study of blood T cell repertoires in COVID-19. The wider study: Sample material is recorded as cDNA or gDNA derived from T cells, B-cell-depleted T cells, or PBMCs.

Authors' data handling: The authors estimated nucleated cell counts from reference gene primer amplification. Data came from immunoSEQ multiplex PCR; TCRdb stores just in-frame clones and leaves some out. Clone size and V and J calls were adopted from that table, with D and trimming inferred from the DNA. The sample records under 250,000 clones, approximately 82% being singletons. Sequencing used peripheral blood. The chain has TRBV3-1 (or the pseudogene TRBV3-2) and TRBJ2-2; possible D gene TRBD1, 6 bases. This TCR came from a man aged 40-49 years with active or convalescent COVID-19. DNA of the CDR3: TGTGCCAGCAGCCAAGAGGGGGCAGGTGGCGGGGAGCTGTTTTTT. It yields the protein CASSQEGAGGGELFF.